This T cell receptor (beta chain) was documented in a study of CD8+ T cells in alopecia areata. The treatment was: oral pan-JAK inhibitor, 5-10 mg twice daily. RNA, once extracted, was reverse transcribed into cDNA for use as the sequencing template. Assay: immunoSEQ multiplex PCR; the TCRdb copy retains only in-frame clones and omits some. The top ten clones hold 12% of a sample with about 110,000 clones, roughly three fifths of them seen once. Trimming left V 0 bases short and J 11 bases short, with 6 bases between. The CDR3 contains 11 residues. The V gene's germline CDR1 is MNHNS and CDR2 SASEGT. The receptor was isolated from a human donor with alopecia areata. The material was CD8+ T cells sorted from blood, obtained at week 24, from a patient treated with tofacitinib. The chain joins TRBV6-1 to TRBJ2-3; weak D call: TRBD1 (5 bases). For the CDR3, the DNA is TGTGCCAGCAGTGAAGCGCAGGGGCAGTATTTT. Its translation: CASSEAQGQYF.